One and the same sample provided the 2 T cell receptor beta chains below, sequenced in a study of T cell changes during pregnancy in multiple sclerosis. Generated by immunoSEQ multiplex PCR, the TCRdb table keeps only in-frame clones and is missing some. The table records fewer than 85,000 clones, about 94% of them present only once. The starting material was peripheral blood, obtained in the first trimester of pregnancy. The receptor source for this set is a female donor in good health, enrolled as a control in a pregnancy study.

The gene calls are TRBV7-2 and TRBJ2-3, with D possibly matching TRBD2 (5 bases). This CDR3 has 16 amino acids. The V and J ends lost 1 base and 4 bases respectively, with 15 bases between them. In germline, CDR1 is SGHTA, CDR2 FQGNSA. CDR3 region: CASSLGGAASADTQYF. In DNA, the CDR3 is TGTGCCAGCAGCTTAGGGGGAGCCGCTTCGGCAGATACGCAGTATTTT.

V gene TRBV6-1 combines with J gene TRBJ2-7; the D is unclear. The V gene's germline CDR1 is MNHNS and CDR2 SASEGT. V lost 2 bases, J lost 4 bases, and 9 bases lay in between. This CDR3 is 13 amino acids long. The CDR3 is CASSEYAEYEQYF. Written as DNA, the CDR3 is TGTGCCAGCAGTGAATACGCTGAGTACGAGCAGTACTTC.